This is a list of T cell receptor beta chains from one sample in a study of cytomegalovirus exposure and HLA in healthy donors. TCRdb's copy holds only in-frame clones and misses some; the assay was immunoSEQ multiplex PCR. The data contain about 150,000 clones, roughly four fifths of them singletons. The specimen sequenced was PBMCs. These receptors were collected from a man between 18 and 29 years old in good health and CMV-seronegative. CDR3s include the opening cysteine and the closing phenylalanine or tryptophan. D genes are given only for firm matches. A row's size may be missing; if present it is once, few, many or a size class.

DNA: TGTGCCAGCAGTGACGCCGGGAGGCCGAACACCGGGGAGCTGTTTTTT
CDR3: CASSDAGRPNTGELFF
size: -
J: TRBJ2-2
V: TRBV25-1
D: TRBD2

DNA: TGTGCCAGCAGTGTAGCGGGAGGCGACAATGAGCAGTTCTTC
CDR3: CASSVAGGDNEQFF
size: -
J: TRBJ2-1
V: TRBV6-5
D: TRBD2

DNA: TGTGCCAGCAGCTCATCACAAGGGACAGGTGCGAACACTGAAGCTTTCTTT
CDR3: CASSSSQGTGANTEAFF
size: -
J: TRBJ1-1
V: TRBV5-6
D: TRBD1

DNA: TGCGCCAGCAGCTTGGTGCCGGGACTGACCTACGAGCAGTACTTC
CDR3: CASSLVPGLTYEQYF
size: -
J: TRBJ2-7
V: TRBV5-1
D: -

DNA: TGTGCCTGGAGTGTAGCGGGGACCGGGGAGCTGTTTTTT
CDR3: CAWSVAGTGELFF
size: once
J: TRBJ2-2
V: TRBV30
D: TRBD2

DNA: TGCGCCAGCAGCCAGGGACAGGGGTTTTATGGCTACACCTTC
CDR3: CASSQGQGFYGYTF
size: once
J: TRBJ1-2
V: TRBV4-3
D: TRBD1

DNA: TGCGCCAGCAGCTCGGGACTAGCGGGAGCTAACGAGCAGTACTTC
CDR3: CASSSGLAGANEQYF
size: -
J: TRBJ2-7
V: TRBV5-1
D: TRBD2

DNA: TGTGCCAGCTCATCGACTAGCGGGAATGAGCAGTTCTTC
CDR3: CASSSTSGNEQFF
size: few
J: TRBJ2-1
V: TRBV18
D: TRBD2

DNA: TGTGCCAGTAGATGGGGGGGCAGCAATCAGCCCCAGCATTTT
CDR3: CASRWGGSNQPQHF
size: once
J: TRBJ1-5
V: TRBV19
D: -

DNA: TGTGCCAGTAGTATAGAGATTAGGAGGACTAGCCGCTCCTACAATGAGCAGTTCTTC
CDR3: CASSIEIRRTSRSYNEQFF
size: -
J: TRBJ2-1
V: TRBV19
D: TRBD2

DNA: TGTGCCAGCAGTGGACAGGGATTACTTTACAATGAGCAGTTCTTC
CDR3: CASSGQGLLYNEQFF
size: -
J: TRBJ2-1
V: TRBV2
D: TRBD1

DNA: TGTGCCAGCAGCCAAGTCGGGGGAAACATTCAGTACTTC
CDR3: CASSQVGGNIQYF
size: -
J: TRBJ2-4
V: TRBV14
D: -

DNA: TGTGCCAGCAGTTCCTTTACATCTGACAATGAGCAGTTCTTC
CDR3: CASSSFTSDNEQFF
size: -
J: TRBJ2-1
V: TRBV6-5
D: -

DNA: TGTGCCAGCAGTGCGGTAGGGCGGGAGGGTCCGAACACCGGGGAGCTGTTTTTT
CDR3: CASSAVGREGPNTGELFF
size: -
J: TRBJ2-2
V: TRBV6-1
D: TRBD2

DNA: TGTGCCAGCACCGAGGACTCCTACGAGCAGTACTTC
CDR3: CASTEDSYEQYF
size: -
J: TRBJ2-7
V: TRBV28
D: -

DNA: TGTGCCAGCAGTCTAATAGCGGGAGGGCCCGCTGAGCAGTTCTTC
CDR3: CASSLIAGGPAEQFF
size: -
J: TRBJ2-1
V: TRBV27
D: TRBD2

DNA: TGTGCCAGCAGCTTCCCTTCGGGGGACAGGGTAGGGGATGAGCAGTTCTTC
CDR3: CASSFPSGDRVGDEQFF
size: -
J: TRBJ2-1
V: TRBV7-8
D: TRBD1

DNA: TGTGCCAGTAGCATCGGGGGAACCTCTGGAAACACCATATATTTT
CDR3: CASSIGGTSGNTIYF
size: -
J: TRBJ1-3
V: TRBV19
D: -

DNA: TGTGCCAGCAGCAGACAGGGAAACCACGAGCAGTACTTC
CDR3: CASSRQGNHEQYF
size: -
J: TRBJ2-7
V: TRBV6-5
D: TRBD1

DNA: TGTGCCAGCAGTGTAAACATACAGGGGTATGAGCAGTTCTTC
CDR3: CASSVNIQGYEQFF
size: -
J: TRBJ2-1
V: TRBV27
D: TRBD1

DNA: TGTGCCAGCAGCTCGAGGGGGTGGCCTTGGGATTCACCCCTCCACTTT
CDR3: CASSSRGWPWDSPLHF
size: few
J: TRBJ1-6
V: TRBV5-6
D: -

DNA: TGCAGCGTTGGACTAGCGGGAGGTGAGCAGTTCTTC
CDR3: CSVGLAGGEQFF
size: -
J: TRBJ2-1
V: TRBV29-1
D: TRBD2

DNA: TGTGCCAGCAGCCCCGGGACAGCCCACAATCAGCCCCAGCATTTT
CDR3: CASSPGTAHNQPQHF
size: -
J: TRBJ1-5
V: TRBV7-9
D: TRBD1

DNA: TGCGCCAGCAGCCCCTTAGCGGGAGTAGGAGAGACCCAGTACTTC
CDR3: CASSPLAGVGETQYF
size: -
J: TRBJ2-5
V: TRBV23-1
D: TRBD2

DNA: TGTGCCAGCAGCCCGGGACAAGTCACAGATACGCAGTATTTT
CDR3: CASSPGQVTDTQYF
size: once
J: TRBJ2-3
V: TRBV7-9
D: -

DNA: TGTGCCAGCTCACCTTTCGAAGTAGCGGGATTAGAGACCCAGTACTTC
CDR3: CASSPFEVAGLETQYF
size: -
J: TRBJ2-5
V: TRBV18
D: TRBD2

DNA: TGTGCCAGCAGCTTAAACAGTGAAGCTTTCTTT
CDR3: CASSLNSEAFF
size: -
J: TRBJ1-1
V: TRBV5-8
D: -

DNA: TGTGCTAGTGGTTTGACGCGGAATGAGCAGTTCTTC
CDR3: CASGLTRNEQFF
size: -
J: TRBJ2-1
V: TRBV12-5
D: -